This T cell receptor beta chain is drawn from a study of T cells in Graves' hyperthyroidism and ophthalmopathy. Thyroid ultrasound, orbital computed tomography, clinical symptoms, and serum thyroxine and TRAb underpinned diagnoses. From RNA transcripts, TCR beta CDR3 regions were amplified. First-round RT-PCR with HTBI primers amplified the TCR CDR3 region. TCRdb reanalysed the multiplex PCR reads using MiXCR and keeps one entry per CDR3 protein. The data show about 500,000 distinct CDR3 sequences, about 16% seen once. CDR1 is MDHEN, CDR2 SYDVKM, per germline. V was clipped by 5 bases and J by 0 bases, with 6 bases between them. CDR3 length: 13 amino acids. This clonotype was observed at least ten times.

The sample taken for sequencing was blood. The chain employs TRBV28 and TRBJ2-3; D is ambiguous. This receptor was taken from a woman in her thirties with Graves' ophthalmopathy. The CDR3 sequence is CASSPISTDTQYF. The CDR3 DNA is TGTGCCAGCAGTCCCATAAGCACAGATACGCAGTATTTT.